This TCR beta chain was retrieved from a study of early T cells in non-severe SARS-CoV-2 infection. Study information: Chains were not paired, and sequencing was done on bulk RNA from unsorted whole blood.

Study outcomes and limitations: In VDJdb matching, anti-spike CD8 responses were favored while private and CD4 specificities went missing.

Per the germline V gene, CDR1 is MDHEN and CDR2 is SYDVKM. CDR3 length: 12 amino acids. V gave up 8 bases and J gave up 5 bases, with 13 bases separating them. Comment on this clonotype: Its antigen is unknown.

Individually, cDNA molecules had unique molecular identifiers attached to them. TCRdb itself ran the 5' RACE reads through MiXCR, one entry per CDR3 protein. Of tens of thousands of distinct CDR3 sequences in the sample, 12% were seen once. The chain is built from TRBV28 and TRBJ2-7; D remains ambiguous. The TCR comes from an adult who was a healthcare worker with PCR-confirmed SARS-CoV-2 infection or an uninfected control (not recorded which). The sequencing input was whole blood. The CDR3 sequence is CASVDRMDEQYF. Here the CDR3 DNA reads TGTGCCAGCGTCGACCGGATGGACGAGCAGTACTTC.